There are a few counts of the clone carrying this T cell receptor beta chain. The antigen is unknown. Next came a second PCR, run for roughly 6 to 11 cycles, which used a sample-barcoded 5' primer along with a J-beta primer mix. One entry per CDR3 protein, called by TCRdb with MiXCR from the 5' RACE reads. The sample has fewer than 2 million distinct CDR3 sequences, about 39% seen once. This sample is drawn from a study of blood T cells in healthy people across ages. Broader study findings: The donors' CMV status was not determined, possibly confounding changes in expanded clonotypes.

From germline, CDR1 is MNHEY and CDR2 SVGEGT. CDR3 size: 15 residues. Trimming shortened V by 8 bases and J by 0 bases, and 14 bases separated the two germline ends. The sequenced sample consisted of blood. V and J are TRBV6-2 or TRBV6-3 and TRBJ2-1, with D perhaps TRBD1 or TRBD2 (5 bases each). The receptor was derived from a human donor in good health. The DNA for the CDR3 is TGTGCCAGCGGGGGAGACTCGTCCTCCTACAATGAGCAGTTCTTC. This gives the protein CASGGDSSSYNEQFF.